Here is one TCR beta chain with its context. Its antigen is not known. CDR1 and CDR2 from the germline V gene are MNHEY and SMNVEV (reference sequence). This CDR3 is 12 amino acids long. Trimming removed 5 bases from V and 6 bases from J, with 7 bases in between. Assay used: immunoSEQ multiplex PCR; TCRdb lists only in-frame clones, some missing. The profile shows about 32,000 clones, around 81% of them singletons. The data belong to a study of OX40 agonist ivuxolimab in advanced cancers. Study background: Dose-escalation patients suffered from hepatocellular carcinoma, melanoma, renal cell or head and neck cancer. Previous treatment with anti-PD-1, anti-PD-L1 or anti-CTLA-4 therapy was allowed; 40% had received some. Study outcomes and limitations: More expanded clones were found, on average, in CD8+ than in CD4+ T cells.

This specimen was CD4+ or CD8+ T cells sorted from blood, taken in a trial of the OX40 agonist ivuxolimab. This clonotype originated in an adult with an advanced solid tumor such as melanoma, head and neck, liver or kidney cancer. V and J are TRBV27 and TRBJ2-2; no firm D call. CDR3 in DNA: TGTGCCAGCAGTATTTTGCCCGGGGAGCTGTTTTTT. As protein: CASSILPGELFF.